The next 25 T cell receptor beta chains were all read from a single sample in a study of control samples from healthy donors and cancer patients. Libraries were prepared by immunoSEQ multiplex PCR; TCRdb keeps only in-frame clonotypes and omits some of them. The sample has about 270,000 clones, more than 65% seen once. Sample: PBMCs. All receptors come from an older woman with lung cancer.

The CDR3 here is CASSLEMGFVYGYTF. CDR3 coding DNA: TGCGCCAGCAGCTTGGAGATGGGTTTCGTCTATGGCTACACCTTC. This chain links TRBV5-1 with TRBJ1-2; D gene unclear. CDR3 length equals 15 residues. Per the germline V gene, CDR1 is SGHRS and CDR2 is YFSETQ. V was clipped by 0 bases and J by 4 bases, with 13 bases between them.

The chain recombines TRBV11-1 with TRBJ1-2; perhaps TRBD1 as D (5 bases). The V gene lost 5 bases and the J gene lost 4 bases, with 20 bases spanning the gap. In germline, CDR1 is SGHAT, CDR2 FQDESV (reference sequence). The CDR3 covers 16 residues. The CDR3: CASSPTSTATIYGYTF. CDR3 in DNA: TGTGCCAGCAGCCCAACCTCGACAGCCACAATCTATGGCTACACCTTC.

The V gene is TRBV27, the J gene TRBJ2-4; D remains unclear. With 2 bases removed from V and 0 bases from J, the gap between germline ends came to 14 bases. The germline V gene has CDR1 MNHEY and CDR2 SMNVEV (reference sequence). This CDR3 is 17 amino acids long. CDR3 loop: CASSLVGRTRAKNIQYF. The CDR3 DNA reads TGTGCCAGCAGTTTAGTAGGTCGAACAAGAGCCAAAAACATTCAGTACTTC.

The rearrangement joins TRBV3-1 (or the pseudogene TRBV3-2) to TRBJ2-1; D is possibly TRBD1 (5 bases). This CDR3 is built from 13 residues. V lost 4 bases, J lost 4 bases, and 8 bases lay in between. CDR1 and CDR2 (germline): LGHDT, YNNKEL (reference sequence). CDR3: CASSRDSYNEQFF. In nucleotides, the CDR3 is TGTGCCAGCAGCCGAGACAGTTACAATGAGCAGTTCTTC.

The chain is built from TRBV6-1 and TRBJ2-7, with D possibly matching TRBD2 (5 bases). V was shortened by 1 base and J by 3 bases, with 10 bases between the two germline ends. The CDR3 contains 14 residues. CDR1 is MNHNS and CDR2 is SASEGT in the germline V gene. DNA of the CDR3: TGTGCCAGCAGTGAAGACCTCGGGGACTACGAGCAGTACTTC. Protein product: CASSEDLGDYEQYF.

This chain connects TRBV9 to TRBJ2-3; D is perhaps TRBD1 or TRBD2 (5 bases each). The CDR3 length is 14 residues. Germline CDR1 is SGDLS and CDR2 is YYNGEE. Trimming took 1 base from V and 6 from J, leaving 12 bases between them. The chain's CDR3 is CASSVFGTSDTQYF. DNA for the CDR3: TGTGCCAGCAGCGTATTCGGGACCTCGGATACGCAGTATTTT. The full variable domain, with the rest looked up from reference TRBV9 and TRBJ2-3, is DSGVTQTPKHLITATGQRVTLRCSPRSGDLSVYWYQQSLDQGLQFLIQYYNGEERAKGNILERFSAQQFPDLHSELNLSSLELGDSALYFCASSVFGTSDTQYFGPGTRLTVL.

The V and J genes are TRBV11-2 and TRBJ2-1; D may be TRBD1 (5 bases). The CDR3 totals 13 residues. Germline V gene sequence: CDR1 SGHAT, CDR2 FQNNGV. Trimming took off 5 bases at V and 1 base at J, with 6 bases between the two ends. CDR3 DNA sequence: TGTGCCAGCAGCAGGGGATCCTACAATGAGCAGTTCTTC. It yields the protein CASSRGSYNEQFF.

The chain is built from TRBV5-4 and TRBJ1-6; a weak D match, TRBD1 (6 bases). Between the trimmed V and J ends, which lost 0 bases and 10 bases, there was a span of 11 bases. Germline CDR1 SGHNT, CDR2 YYREEE (reference sequence). This CDR3 spans 14 amino acids. As DNA, the CDR3 is TGTGCCAGCAGCTTGGACAGGGTAGGCTCACCCCTCCACTTT. Encoded protein: CASSLDRVGSPLHF. The variable domain in full, completed from reference TRBV5-4 and TRBJ1-6, reads ETGVTQSPTHLIKTRGQQVTLRCSSQSGHNTVSWYQQALGQGPQFIFQYYREEENGRGNFPPRFSGLQFPNYSSELNVNALELDDSALYLCASSLDRVGSPLHFGNGTRLTVT.

This clone was seen ten or more times. The chain joins TRBV5-1 to TRBJ2-1; tentative D call: TRBD1 (5 bases). This CDR3 contains 15 residues. The germline V gene has CDR1 SGHRS and CDR2 YFSETQ. Trimming stripped 4 bases from V and 6 bases from J, with 17 bases between. In DNA form, the CDR3 reads TGCGCCAGCAGCCCCAGTGGGGCTGTAGGCAATGAGCAGTTCTTC. This translates into CASSPSGAVGNEQFF.

The gene calls are TRBV19 and TRBJ1-1, with 7 positions matching TRBD1. V was pared by 8 bases and J by 5 bases, with 17 bases of the junction left unmatched. Germline CDR1 LNHDA, CDR2 SQIVND (reference sequence). The CDR3 has 16 residues. The CDR3 loop is CASRHRDSTGGTEAFF. CDR3 DNA sequence: TGTGCCAGTCGCCACCGGGACAGTACTGGGGGGACTGAAGCTTTCTTT.

The V gene is TRBV5-1, the J gene TRBJ1-4; 10 bases align to TRBD1. Germline trimming cut 5 bases from V and 10 bases from J; bases unmatched to any gene: 8. Germline values: CDR1 SGHRS, CDR2 YFSETQ. The CDR3 consists of 14 residues. The CDR3 region has the DNA TGCGCCAGCAGACCTGGGACAGGGGAGGTAAAACTGTTTTTT. This translates into CASRPGTGEVKLFF.

J is TRBJ1-5 and V is TRBV24-1, with D tentatively TRBD1 (5 bases). The ends were cut back, 3 bases at V and 5 bases at J, with 10 bases in the middle. The germline V gene encodes CDR1 KGHDR and CDR2 SFDVKD. CDR3 length: 14 amino acids. The CDR3 is CATSDPREYQPQHF. The CDR3 DNA follows: TGTGCCACCAGTGATCCCAGGGAATATCAGCCCCAGCATTTT.

The chain is built from TRBV7-3 and TRBJ1-1, with D hard to call. Germline V CDR1 and CDR2: SGHTA, FQGTGA. The germline V and J ends were trimmed by 1 base and 1 base, with 7 bases remaining between them. The length of the CDR3 is 14 residues. CDR3 bases: TGTGCCAGCAGCTTAATGGGAGGGAACACTGAAGCTTTCTTT. Its translation: CASSLMGGNTEAFF.

This chain joins TRBV7-3 and TRBJ2-1, with 13 nucleotides matching TRBD2. Looked up from germline, CDR1 is SGHTA and CDR2 is FQGTGA. CDR3 length: 15 residues. V shed 5 bases and J 7 bases; nucleotides not matched to a gene: 5. CDR3 nucleotides: TGTGCCAGCAGCCGCCAGACTAGCGGGGGGAATGAGCAGTTCTTC. It is translated as CASSRQTSGGNEQFF.

The chain employs TRBV5-1 and TRBJ2-7; 8 bases map to TRBD1. The CDR3 has 15 residues. Germline CDR1 reads SGHRS; CDR2 reads YFSETQ. The ends lost 4 bases at V and 3 bases at J; junction bases unmatched: 9. CDR3 nucleotide sequence: TGCGCCAGCAGCCGGCCGGACAGGGCTGACTACGAGCAGTACTTC. As protein: CASSRPDRADYEQYF.

The rearrangement joins TRBV6-5 to TRBJ1-6; D uncertain. The CDR3 runs to 16 residues. Trimming left V 0 bases short and J 6 bases short, with 12 bases between. CDR1 is MNHEY, CDR2 SVGAGI, per germline. The DNA of the CDR3 is TGTGCCAGCAGTTACTCGAATGCTATCGGTAATTCACCCCTCCACTTT. Translation: CASSYSNAIGNSPLHF.

This clone has more than one count but fewer than ten. The rearrangement uses TRBV9 and TRBJ1-6, with 9 bases fitting TRBD1. The J segment lost 8 bases and the V segment lost 0 bases, leaving 3 bases of the junction unmatched. The CDR3 sequence is 15 residues long. Looked up from germline, CDR1 is SGDLS and CDR2 is YYNGEE. CDR3 DNA: TGTGCCAGCAGCGTAGCGGACAGGGGTGATTCACCCCTCCACTTT. Encoded protein: CASSVADRGDSPLHF.

V usage is TRBV19 and J usage is TRBJ2-7; 12 bases line up with TRBD2. V shed 3 bases, J shed 3 bases, and the junction held 12 bases outside the gene matches. The germline CDR1 and CDR2 sequences are LNHDA and SQIVND (reference sequence). This CDR3 is 18 amino acids long. CDR3 in DNA: TGTGCCAGTAGTATCCGAGATCTAGCGGGAGGGGGCCGCTACGAGCAGTACTTC. Amino acid sequence: CASSIRDLAGGGRYEQYF.

The rearrangement uses TRBV15 and TRBJ1-2; D unclear. CDR3 size: 14 residues. With 0 bases removed from V and 7 bases from J, the gap between germline ends came to 12 bases. In germline, CDR1 is LNHNV, CDR2 YYDKDF (reference sequence). This chain's CDR3 is CATSRDEQSPGYTF. The CDR3 bases are TGTGCCACCAGCAGAGATGAGCAGAGCCCTGGCTACACCTTC.

V usage is TRBV11-3 and J usage is TRBJ2-2, with D hard to call. CDR1 and CDR2 (germline): SGHNT, YENEEA. Between the trimmed V and J ends, which lost 5 bases and 6 bases, there was a span of 10 bases. The CDR3 is made up of 13 amino acids. The CDR3 spells CASSPKSAGELFF. The CDR3 DNA reads as TGTGCCAGCAGCCCCAAGTCCGCCGGGGAGCTGTTTTTT.

The chain couples TRBV5-1 to TRBJ2-1; 13 positions agree with TRBD2. The CDR3 is made up of 17 amino acids. J lost 8 bases, V lost 4 bases, and 12 bases had no gene match. Germline assignment: CDR1 SGHRS and CDR2 YFSETQ. CDR3 nucleotides: TGCGCCAGCAGCCCGGGACTAGCGGGGTTGGGCACTTATGAGCAGTTCTTC. Translation gives CASSPGLAGLGTYEQFF.

The V gene is TRBV5-4, the J gene TRBJ1-5; D might be TRBD1 (5 bases). Germline V CDR1 and CDR2: SGHNT, YYREEE (reference sequence). CDR3 length equals 15 residues. V lost 0 bases to trimming and J lost 1 base, with 8 bases between them. The CDR3 DNA reads TGTGCCAGCAGCTTGGATGGGGGGAGCAATCAGCCCCAGCATTTT. As protein: CASSLDGGSNQPQHF.

The J gene is TRBJ1-1, the V gene TRBV9; D call uncertain. The germline CDR1 and CDR2 sequences are SGDLS and YYNGEE. V was clipped by 4 bases and J by 5 bases, with 15 bases between them. This CDR3 has 14 residues. The CDR3 loop reads CASSPLPLWTEAFF. DNA of the CDR3: TGTGCCAGCAGCCCGCTTCCCCTGTGGACTGAAGCTTTCTTT.

This clone was counted ten times or more. This chain connects TRBV28 to TRBJ1-2; no firm D call. V lost 6 bases and J lost 8, with 10 bases in between. The CDR3 runs to 11 residues. Per the germline V gene, CDR1 is MDHEN and CDR2 is SYDVKM. CDR3 in amino acids: CASSSLSGYTF. The CDR3 DNA follows: TGTGCCAGCAGCTCCCTAAGCGGCTACACCTTC.

This clone was seen more than once but under ten times. V is TRBV9 and J is TRBJ1-5; the D is unclear. Germline CDR1 SGDLS, CDR2 YYNGEE. This CDR3 has 14 amino acids. The V end was cut by 3 bases, the J end by 9 bases, with 16 bases between. Here the CDR3 reads CASSATGSPSPQHF. CDR3 coding DNA: TGTGCCAGCAGCGCCACGGGGAGCCCGTCGCCCCAGCATTTT.